The sequence of this T cell receptor beta chain was determined in a study of T cells after yellow fever vaccination. Points from the study as a whole: Most primary-vaccination clones reappeared after the booster (approximately 97% CD4, about 88% CD8). Just a small share of clonotypes turned up in the CD4 compartment as well as the CD8 compartment. Bulk-population clonotypes that are abundant could appear as contaminants in FACS-sorted repertoires.

This clonotype was seen more than once but under ten times. Its antigen is not identified. V lost 2 bases, J lost 6 bases, and 14 bases lay in between. This CDR3 spans 15 amino acids. Germline V gives CDR1 SGHTA, CDR2 FQGNSA. Making TCR cDNA involved 5'RACE template switching, which added UMIs and a universal primer site. A single record per CDR3 protein comes from TCRdb applying MiXCR to the 5' RACE reads. The sample has a few hundred thousand distinct CDR3 sequences; about 17% are singletons. Sequences were derived from PBMCs, sampled 5 days after the first yellow fever vaccination. The sequence was obtained from a man between 18 and 35 years old who received the YFV17D yellow fever vaccine. The chain uses TRBV7-2 and TRBJ2-1, with D possibly matching TRBD2 (6 bases). CDR3 in amino acids: CASSLIARRGNEQFF. In DNA form, the CDR3 reads TGTGCCAGCAGCTTAATAGCTCGGCGGGGCAATGAGCAGTTCTTC.